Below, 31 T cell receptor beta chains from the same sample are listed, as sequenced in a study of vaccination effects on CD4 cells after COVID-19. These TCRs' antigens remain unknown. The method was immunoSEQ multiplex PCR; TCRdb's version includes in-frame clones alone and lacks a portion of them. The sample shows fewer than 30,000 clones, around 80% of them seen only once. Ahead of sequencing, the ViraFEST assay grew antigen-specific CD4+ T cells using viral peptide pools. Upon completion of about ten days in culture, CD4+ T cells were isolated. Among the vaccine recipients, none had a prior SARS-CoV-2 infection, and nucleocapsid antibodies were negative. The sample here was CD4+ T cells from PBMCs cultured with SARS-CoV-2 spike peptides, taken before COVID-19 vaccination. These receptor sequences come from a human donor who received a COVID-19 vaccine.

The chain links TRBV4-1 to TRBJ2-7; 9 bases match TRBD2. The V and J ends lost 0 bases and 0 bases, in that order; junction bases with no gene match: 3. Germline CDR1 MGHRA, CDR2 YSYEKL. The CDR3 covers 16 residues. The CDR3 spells CASSQDFSGSSYEQYF. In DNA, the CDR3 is TGCGCCAGCAGCCAAGATTTTAGCGGGAGCTCCTACGAGCAGTACTTC.

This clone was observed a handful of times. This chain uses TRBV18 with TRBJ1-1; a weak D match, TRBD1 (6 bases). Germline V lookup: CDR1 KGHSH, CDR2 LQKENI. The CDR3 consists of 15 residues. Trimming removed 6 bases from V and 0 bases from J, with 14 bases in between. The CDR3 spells CASSQNRVMNTEAFF. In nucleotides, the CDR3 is TGTGCCAGCTCTCAGAACAGGGTAATGAACACTGAAGCTTTCTTT.

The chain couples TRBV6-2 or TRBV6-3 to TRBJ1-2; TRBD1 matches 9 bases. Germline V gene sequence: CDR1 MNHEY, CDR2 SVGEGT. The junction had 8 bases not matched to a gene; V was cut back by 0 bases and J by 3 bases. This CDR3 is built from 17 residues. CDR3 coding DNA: TGTGCCAGCAGTTACTCCGGGACAGGGCCCCAACACTATGGCTACACCTTC. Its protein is CASSYSGTGPQHYGYTF.

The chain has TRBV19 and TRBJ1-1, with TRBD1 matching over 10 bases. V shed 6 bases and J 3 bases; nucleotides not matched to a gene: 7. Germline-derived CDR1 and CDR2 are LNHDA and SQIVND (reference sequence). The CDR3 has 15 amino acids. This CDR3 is CASRPTGGGYTEAFF. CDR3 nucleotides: TGTGCCAGTAGACCGACAGGGGGCGGGTACACTGAAGCTTTCTTT.

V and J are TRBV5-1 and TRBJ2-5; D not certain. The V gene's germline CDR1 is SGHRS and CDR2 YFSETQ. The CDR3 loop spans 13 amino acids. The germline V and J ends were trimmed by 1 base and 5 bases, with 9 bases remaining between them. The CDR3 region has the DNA TGCGCCAGCAGCTTGCAACCGGTGGAGACCCAGTACTTC. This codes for CASSLQPVETQYF.

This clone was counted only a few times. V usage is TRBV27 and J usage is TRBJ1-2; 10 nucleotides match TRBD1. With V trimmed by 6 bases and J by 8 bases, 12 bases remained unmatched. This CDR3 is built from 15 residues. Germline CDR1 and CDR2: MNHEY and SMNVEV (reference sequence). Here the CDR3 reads CASRQGQGTSSGYTF. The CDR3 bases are TGTGCCAGCAGGCAGGGACAGGGGACAAGTTCGGGCTACACCTTC.

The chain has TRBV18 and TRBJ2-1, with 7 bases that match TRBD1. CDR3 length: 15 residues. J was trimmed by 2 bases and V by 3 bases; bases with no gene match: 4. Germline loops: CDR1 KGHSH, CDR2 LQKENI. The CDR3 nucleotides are TGTGCCAGCTCACCGAAACAGGGGCCCTACAATGAGCAGTTCTTC. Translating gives CASSPKQGPYNEQFF. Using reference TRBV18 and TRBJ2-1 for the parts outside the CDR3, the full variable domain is NAGVMQNPRHLVRRRGQEARLRCSPMKGHSHVYWYRQLPEEGLKFMVYLQKENIIDESGMPKERFSAEFPKEGPSILRIQQVVRGDSAAYFCASSPKQGPYNEQFFGPGTRLTVL.

The DNA for the CDR3 is TGTGCCAGCAGCCCCTGGACAGGGAAGCCCCGGGCCAACGTCCTGACTTTC. Translating gives CASSPWTGKPRANVLTF. J is TRBJ2-6 and V is TRBV14; 8 bases are a match to TRBD1. The CDR3 covers 17 residues. The V gene's germline CDR1 is SGHDN and CDR2 FVKESK. V shed 4 bases, J shed 5 bases, and the junction held 10 bases outside the gene matches.

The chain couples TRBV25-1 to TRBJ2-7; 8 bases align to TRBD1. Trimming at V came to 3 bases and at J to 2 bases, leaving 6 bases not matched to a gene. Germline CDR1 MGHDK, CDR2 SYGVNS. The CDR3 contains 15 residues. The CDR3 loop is CASSDASRGPYEQYF. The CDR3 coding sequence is TGTGCCAGCAGTGACGCAAGCAGGGGGCCCTACGAGCAGTACTTC.

CDR3 nucleotide sequence: TGTGCCAGCAGTGTTACAGGGGGTAACCGCCTCAATCAGCCCCAGCATTTT. Its translation: CASSVTGGNRLNQPQHF. The J gene is TRBJ1-5, the V gene TRBV2, with 8 nucleotides matching TRBD1. Trimming removed 4 bases from V and 3 bases from J; junction bases left unmatched: 11. CDR1 SNHLY and CDR2 FYNNEI come from the germline V gene. The CDR3 extends over 17 amino acids. The variable domain in full, with the rest retrieved from reference TRBV2 and TRBJ1-5, is EPEVTQTPSHQVTQMGQEVILRCVPISNHLYFYWYRQILGQKVEFLVSFYNNEISEKSEIFDDQFSVERPDGSNFTLKIRSTKLEDSAMYFCASSVTGGNRLNQPQHFGDGTRLSIL.

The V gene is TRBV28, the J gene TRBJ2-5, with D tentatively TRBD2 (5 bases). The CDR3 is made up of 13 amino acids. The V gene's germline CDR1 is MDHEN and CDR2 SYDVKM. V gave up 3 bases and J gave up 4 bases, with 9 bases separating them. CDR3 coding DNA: TGTGCCAGCAGTTTTCGGGGTTCAGAGACCCAGTACTTC. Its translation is CASSFRGSETQYF.

In DNA, the CDR3 is TGCGCCAGCAGCTTGGCCGGGACAGGGATGTCGAATTCACCCCTCCACTTT. This encodes CASSLAGTGMSNSPLHF. The chain couples TRBV5-1 to TRBJ1-6; 9 positions match TRBD1. Looked up from germline, CDR1 is SGHRS and CDR2 is YFSETQ. There are 17 residues in the CDR3. V gave up 0 bases and J gave up 7 bases; unmatched junction bases: 8.

CDR3 bases: TGTGCCAGCAGCCAAGTAAGCCTTGAGCAGTTCTTC. As protein: CASSQVSLEQFF. This chain links TRBV3-1 (or the pseudogene TRBV3-2) with TRBJ2-1; D not resolved. The germline gives CDR1 LGHDT, CDR2 YNNKEL (reference sequence). The CDR3 spans 12 residues. V was cut by 1 base and J by 9 bases, with 7 bases left in between.

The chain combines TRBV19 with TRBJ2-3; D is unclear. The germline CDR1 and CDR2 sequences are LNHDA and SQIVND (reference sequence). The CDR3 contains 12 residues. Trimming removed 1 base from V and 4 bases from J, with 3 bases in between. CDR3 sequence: CASSIVPDTQYF. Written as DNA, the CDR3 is TGTGCCAGTAGTATAGTCCCAGATACGCAGTATTTT.

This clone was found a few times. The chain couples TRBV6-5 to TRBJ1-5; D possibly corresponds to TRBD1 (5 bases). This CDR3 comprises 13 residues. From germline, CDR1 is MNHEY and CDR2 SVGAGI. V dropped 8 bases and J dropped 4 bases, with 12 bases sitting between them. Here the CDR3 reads CASEWGANQPQHF. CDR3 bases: TGTGCCAGCGAGTGGGGCGCGAATCAGCCCCAGCATTTT.

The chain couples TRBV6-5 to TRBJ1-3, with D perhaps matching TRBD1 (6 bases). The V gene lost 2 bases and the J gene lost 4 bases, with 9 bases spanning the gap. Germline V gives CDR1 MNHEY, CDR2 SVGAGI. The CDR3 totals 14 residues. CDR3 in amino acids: CASSYRTVGNTIYF. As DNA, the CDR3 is TGTGCCAGCAGTTACAGGACAGTCGGAAACACCATATATTTT.

DNA for the CDR3: TGTGCCACCAGTGATTCCCAGGGAGGCTACACCTTC. Translating gives CATSDSQGGYTF. The rearrangement uses TRBV24-1 and TRBJ1-2; a weak D match, TRBD1 (5 bases). This CDR3 contains 12 residues. V gave up 2 bases and J gave up 8 bases, with 8 bases separating them. Looked up from germline, CDR1 is KGHDR and CDR2 is SFDVKD.

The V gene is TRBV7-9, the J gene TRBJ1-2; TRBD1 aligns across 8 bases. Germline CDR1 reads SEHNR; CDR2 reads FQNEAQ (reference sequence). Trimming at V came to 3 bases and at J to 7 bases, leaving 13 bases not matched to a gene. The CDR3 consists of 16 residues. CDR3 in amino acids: CASSLDRGQGGRGYTF. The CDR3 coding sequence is TGTGCCAGCAGCTTGGATAGAGGACAGGGCGGCCGTGGCTACACCTTC.

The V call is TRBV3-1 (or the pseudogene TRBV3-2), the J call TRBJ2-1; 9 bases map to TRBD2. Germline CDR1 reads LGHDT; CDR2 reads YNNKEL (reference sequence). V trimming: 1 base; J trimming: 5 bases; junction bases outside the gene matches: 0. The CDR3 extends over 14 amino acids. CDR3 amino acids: CASSQGLADNEQFF. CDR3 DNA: TGTGCCAGCAGCCAAGGACTAGCGGACAATGAGCAGTTCTTC.

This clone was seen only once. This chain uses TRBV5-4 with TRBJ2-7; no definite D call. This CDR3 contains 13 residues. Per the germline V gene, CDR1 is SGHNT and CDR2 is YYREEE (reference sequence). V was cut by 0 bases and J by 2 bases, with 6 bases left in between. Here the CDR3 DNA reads TGTGCCAGCAGCTTGGATACAACCTACGAGCAGTACTTC. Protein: CASSLDTTYEQYF.

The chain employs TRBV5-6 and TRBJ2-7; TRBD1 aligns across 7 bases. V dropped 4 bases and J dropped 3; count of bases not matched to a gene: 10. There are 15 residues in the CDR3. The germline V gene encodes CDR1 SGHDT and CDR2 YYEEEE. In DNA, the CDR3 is TGTGCCAGCAGCGGCAACAGGGGACCCCTCTACGAGCAGTACTTC. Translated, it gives CASSGNRGPLYEQYF. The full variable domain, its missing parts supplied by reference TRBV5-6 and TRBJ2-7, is DAGVTQSPTHLIKTRGQQVTLRCSPKSGHDTVSWYQQALGQGPQFIFQYYEEEERQRGNFPDRFSGHQFPNYSSELNVNALLLGDSALYLCASSGNRGPLYEQYFGPGTRLTVT.

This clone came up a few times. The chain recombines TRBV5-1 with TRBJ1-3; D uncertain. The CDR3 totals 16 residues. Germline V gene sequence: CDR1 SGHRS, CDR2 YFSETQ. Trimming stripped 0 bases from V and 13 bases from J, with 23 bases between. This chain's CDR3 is CASSLAQVTLSTSIYF. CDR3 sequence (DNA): TGCGCCAGCAGCTTGGCCCAAGTGACTCTGTCGACCAGTATATATTTT.

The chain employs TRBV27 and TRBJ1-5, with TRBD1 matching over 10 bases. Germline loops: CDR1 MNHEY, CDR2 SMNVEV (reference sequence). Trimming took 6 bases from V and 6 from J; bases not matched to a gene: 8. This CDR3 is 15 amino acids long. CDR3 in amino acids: CASRPGTGVGQPQHF. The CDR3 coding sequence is TGTGCCAGCAGACCCGGGACAGGGGTGGGTCAGCCCCAGCATTTT.

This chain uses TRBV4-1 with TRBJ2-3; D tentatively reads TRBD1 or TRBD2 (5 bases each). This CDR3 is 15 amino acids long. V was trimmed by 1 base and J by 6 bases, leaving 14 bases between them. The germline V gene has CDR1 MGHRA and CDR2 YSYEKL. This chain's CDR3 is CASSQVPGPGDTQYF. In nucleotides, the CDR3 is TGCGCCAGCAGCCAAGTACCGGGGCCGGGGGATACGCAGTATTTT.

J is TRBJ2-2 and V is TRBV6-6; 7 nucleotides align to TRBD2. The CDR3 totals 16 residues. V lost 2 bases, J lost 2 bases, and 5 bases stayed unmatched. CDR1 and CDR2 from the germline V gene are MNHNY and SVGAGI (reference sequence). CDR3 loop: CASSYGASGNTGELFF. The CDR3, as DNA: TGTGCCAGCAGTTACGGGGCTAGCGGAAACACCGGGGAGCTGTTTTTT.

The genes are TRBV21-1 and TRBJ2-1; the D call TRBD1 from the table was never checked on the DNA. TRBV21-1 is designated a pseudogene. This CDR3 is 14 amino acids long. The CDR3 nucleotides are TGTGCCAGCAGCCCCAGGGGGTATCACAATGAGCAGTTCTTC. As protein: CASSPRGYHNEQFF.

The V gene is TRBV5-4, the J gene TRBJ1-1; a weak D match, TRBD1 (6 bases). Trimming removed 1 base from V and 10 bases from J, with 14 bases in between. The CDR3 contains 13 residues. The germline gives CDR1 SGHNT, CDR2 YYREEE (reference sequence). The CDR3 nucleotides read TGTGCCAGCAGCTTGACGGGGGGCGGAGTAGCTTTCTTT. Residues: CASSLTGGGVAFF.

CDR3 protein: CASSYSGREAFF. CDR3 nucleotide sequence: TGTGCCAGCAGTTACAGTGGTAGGGAAGCTTTCTTT. This chain links TRBV6-5 with TRBJ1-1; D is ambiguous. Germline CDR1 MNHEY, CDR2 SVGAGI. The CDR3 consists of 12 residues. Trimming shortened V by 2 bases and J by 8 bases, and 9 bases separated the two germline ends.

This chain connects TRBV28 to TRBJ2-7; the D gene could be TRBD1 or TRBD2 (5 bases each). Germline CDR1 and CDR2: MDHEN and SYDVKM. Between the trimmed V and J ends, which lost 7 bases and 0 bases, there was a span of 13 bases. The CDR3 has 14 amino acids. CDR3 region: CASTPPGLSYEQYF. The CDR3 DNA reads TGTGCCAGCACCCCCCCGGGGCTCTCCTACGAGCAGTACTTC.

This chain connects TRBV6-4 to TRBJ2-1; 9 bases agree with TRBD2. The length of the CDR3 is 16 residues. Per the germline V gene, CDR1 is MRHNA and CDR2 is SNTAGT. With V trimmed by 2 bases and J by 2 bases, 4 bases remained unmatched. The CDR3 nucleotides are TGTGCCAGCAGTGACGGAATAGCGGGGGCCTACAATGAGCAGTTCTTC. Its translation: CASSDGIAGAYNEQFF.

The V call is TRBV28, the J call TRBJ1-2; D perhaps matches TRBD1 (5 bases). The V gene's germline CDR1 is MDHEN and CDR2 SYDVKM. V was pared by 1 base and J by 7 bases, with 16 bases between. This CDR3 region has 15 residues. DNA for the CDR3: TGTGCCAGCAGTTTATCTAGGTCAACTGGGGCTGGCTACACCTTC. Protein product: CASSLSRSTGAGYTF.